The present TCR beta chain was sequenced within a study of identical twins (TCRdb year 2016). With regard to the full study: To test whether fetal clonotypes persist, the study used deep sequencing on TCR alpha and beta repertoires from monozygotic twins, unrelated adults of various ages, and cord blood. Replicate twin experiments were performed at different times using different library preparation protocols to rule out contamination.

Library prep was done by 5' RACE. The listed sequencing device is Illumina HiSeq 2000. A universal primer binding site was added through template switching, and the final cDNA carried a unique molecular identifier so that TCR cDNA molecules could be counted accurately. Specific primers in the conserved constant-segment region were used to synthesize first-strand cDNA for the TCR alpha and beta chains. To control for contamination, every cDNA library carried two barcodes: a SMART-Mk sample barcode plus Illumina barcodes. TruSeq adapter sequences along with Illumina sample barcodes were introduced in two successive PCR steps. TCR alpha and beta cDNA libraries were sequenced on the Illumina HiSeq platform with custom primers. The authors processed their data as follows. Unique molecular identifiers were extracted from raw reads with MiGEC, and CDR3 positions were determined with MiXCR. For each individual, recombination models were inferred using an EM algorithm with the repgenHMM and IGoR tools. The analysis of shared clonotypes was done with the tcR package in R, with sharing normalized by the product of cloneset sizes. To study raw recombination free of thymic and clonal selection effects, out-of-frame nonproductive sequences were analyzed. TCRdb applied fastp at Q25 and MiXCR to the public reads, then kept only in-frame beta chains. Every entry covers one CDR3 protein and lists the most common genes and DNA from its rows. TCRdb's processing, not the authors' own work, is the source of the V and J calls. This sample lists about 280,000 distinct CDR3 sequences; approximately 8.5% were detected once. More than 2% of the sample is held by the ten biggest clonotypes.

Broader findings and caveats from the paper: Recombination models systematically underestimated out-of-frame TCR alpha sharing in monozygotic twins but agreed with sharing between unrelated individuals. Because the same donors could not be followed over many years, the conclusions relied on cross-sectional statistical analysis. Fewer insertions were carried by abundant cord blood beta clonotypes, a similar but weaker trend appeared in young adult naive repertoires, and no such trend appeared in memory repertoires. Zero-insertion analyses could be partly confounded by invariant T cells such as MAIT and iNKT, though diverse VJ usage argued against such confounding for most clonotypes. Out-of-frame TCR alpha sequences shared between twins showed an excess of low generation-probability sequences compared with coincidental sharing between unrelated individuals. Excess twin sharing in beta out-of-frame sequences was weaker because fewer shared sequences lowered the signal-to-noise ratio.

As regards this clonotype: Its antigen remains unidentified. No base-level quality is on record; no much larger clone is a single base apart.

Every donor in the study was a healthy Caucasian. Three pairs of female monozygotic twins, all aged roughly 18 to 30 years, made up the twin cohort. Miltenyi CD45RO+ enrichment and human naive T-cell isolation kits were used to isolate memory (CD45RO+) and naive T cells from PBMC. The CDR3 goes from the cysteine to the phenylalanine over 16 residues. Solely the CDR3 DNA is kept, with 48 bases framed from the first base. Germline trimming amounts to 0 bases on V and 7 bases on J, with 5 as the count of junction bases outside the gene matches. As encoded in the germline V gene (reference sequence), CDR1 is DFQATT while CDR2 is SNEGSKA. The sample was also reused in another study, on yellow fever vaccine responses in identical twins. As that second study puts it: According to the authors, in identical twins the way T cells responded to vaccination appeared partly convergent and partly personalized. Focusing on identical twins, the study followed the T cell clones that responded to the vaccine, and did so with precision.

Input material: memory (CD45RO+) T cells sorted from blood. What the cell subset or site label conveys for this sample: CD45RO+ enriched T cells. The V and J segments used are TRBV20-1 and TRBJ2-1, and 14 bases in between align with TRBD2. The clonotype originates from a young woman in good health. The nucleotide sequence reads as follows: TGCAGTGCTAGAGATTGGACTAGCGGGGGGTGGAATGAGCAGTTCTTC. This yields the protein CSARDWTSGGWNEQFF.